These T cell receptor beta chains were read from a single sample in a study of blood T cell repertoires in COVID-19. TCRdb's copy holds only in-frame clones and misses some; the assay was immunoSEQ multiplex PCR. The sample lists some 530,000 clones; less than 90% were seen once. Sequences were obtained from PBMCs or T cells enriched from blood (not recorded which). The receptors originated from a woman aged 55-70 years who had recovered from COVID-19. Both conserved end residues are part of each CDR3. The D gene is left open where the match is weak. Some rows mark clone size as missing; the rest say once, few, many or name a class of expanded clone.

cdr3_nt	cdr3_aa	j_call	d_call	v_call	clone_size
TGTGCCAGCAGCCGACAGACCACCGGGGAGCTGTTTTTT	CASSRQTTGELFF	TRBJ2-2	NA	TRBV11-2	NA
TGTGCCAGCAGACAGGGGGCAAACTCGGGCACTGAAGCTTTCTTT	CASRQGANSGTEAFF	TRBJ1-1	TRBD1	TRBV27	NA
TGTGCCAGCAGCATCGCCGGGACTAGGGGCACAGATACGCAGTATTTT	CASSIAGTRGTDTQYF	TRBJ2-3	TRBD2	TRBV5-5	NA
TGTGCCAGTAGCCACAGGGGCCGGAACACTGAAGCTTTCTTT	CASSHRGRNTEAFF	TRBJ1-1	TRBD1	TRBV19	NA
TGTGCCTGGACTCCATTGGACAGAGTTAACTATGGCTACACCTTC	CAWTPLDRVNYGYTF	TRBJ1-2	NA	TRBV30	NA
TGTGCCAGCAGTTCGACAGGGACCTCTAGCAATCAGCCCCAGCATTTT	CASSSTGTSSNQPQHF	TRBJ1-5	TRBD1	TRBV6-5	NA
TGTGCCAGCAGACAAACAGGGTCCACTGAAGCTTTCTTT	CASRQTGSTEAFF	TRBJ1-1	NA	TRBV7-9	NA
TGTGCCAGCTCACCTGGACAAATCACTGAAGCTTTCTTT	CASSPGQITEAFF	TRBJ1-1	NA	TRBV18	NA
TGTGCCAGCAGAACCCTGCGGGGAAGACGCTACAATGAGCAGTTCTTC	CASRTLRGRRYNEQFF	TRBJ2-1	NA	TRBV7-2	once
TGTGCCAGCAGTGAGTTCACAGGGGGCCATCAGCCCCAGCATTTT	CASSEFTGGHQPQHF	TRBJ1-5	TRBD1	TRBV2	NA
TGTGCCAGCAGGCAAACGGGGGGCTCTAATGAGCAGTTCTTC	CASRQTGGSNEQFF	TRBJ2-1	NA	TRBV6-5	NA
TGCGCCAGCAGCCCCAGGATCCCCTACGAGCAGTACTTC	CASSPRIPYEQYF	TRBJ2-7	NA	TRBV5-1	NA
TGCGCCAGCAGCCAAGATCGTTTTGGGACTAGCGGGGGGAGAGACGAGCAGTACTTC	CASSQDRFGTSGGRDEQYF	TRBJ2-7	TRBD2	TRBV4-1	NA
TGTGCCAGCAGCCCAGACAGGGTTGAAAAACTGTTTTTT	CASSPDRVEKLFF	TRBJ1-4	TRBD1	TRBV11-2	NA